This T cell receptor (beta chain) was sequenced during a study of blood T cell repertoires in COVID-19. Per the original methods: How many nucleated cells were present was estimated from reference gene primer amplification. The repertoire was sequenced with immunoSEQ multiplex PCR; TCRdb's copy has only in-frame clones and lacks some. V and J calls and clone size come straight from that table; D and trimming were deduced from the DNA. The sample comprises tens of thousands of clones, about nine tenths of which are singletons, and roughly 0.39% rests with the top ten. Specimen: peripheral blood. This TCR came from a human donor in a cohort sampled during active COVID-19.

CDR3 region: CASSQGTERPGKGYEQYF. In nucleotides, the CDR3 is TGCGCCAGCAGTCAGGGCACAGAGCGGCCTGGAAAGGGCTACGAGCAGTACTTC. The rearrangement joins TRBV23-1 to TRBJ2-7; D is perhaps TRBD2 (5 bases). TRBV23-1 is recorded as an ORF, its role being uncertain. Trimming pared 3 bases from V and 3 bases from J, leaving 24 bases between. There are 18 residues in the CDR3.